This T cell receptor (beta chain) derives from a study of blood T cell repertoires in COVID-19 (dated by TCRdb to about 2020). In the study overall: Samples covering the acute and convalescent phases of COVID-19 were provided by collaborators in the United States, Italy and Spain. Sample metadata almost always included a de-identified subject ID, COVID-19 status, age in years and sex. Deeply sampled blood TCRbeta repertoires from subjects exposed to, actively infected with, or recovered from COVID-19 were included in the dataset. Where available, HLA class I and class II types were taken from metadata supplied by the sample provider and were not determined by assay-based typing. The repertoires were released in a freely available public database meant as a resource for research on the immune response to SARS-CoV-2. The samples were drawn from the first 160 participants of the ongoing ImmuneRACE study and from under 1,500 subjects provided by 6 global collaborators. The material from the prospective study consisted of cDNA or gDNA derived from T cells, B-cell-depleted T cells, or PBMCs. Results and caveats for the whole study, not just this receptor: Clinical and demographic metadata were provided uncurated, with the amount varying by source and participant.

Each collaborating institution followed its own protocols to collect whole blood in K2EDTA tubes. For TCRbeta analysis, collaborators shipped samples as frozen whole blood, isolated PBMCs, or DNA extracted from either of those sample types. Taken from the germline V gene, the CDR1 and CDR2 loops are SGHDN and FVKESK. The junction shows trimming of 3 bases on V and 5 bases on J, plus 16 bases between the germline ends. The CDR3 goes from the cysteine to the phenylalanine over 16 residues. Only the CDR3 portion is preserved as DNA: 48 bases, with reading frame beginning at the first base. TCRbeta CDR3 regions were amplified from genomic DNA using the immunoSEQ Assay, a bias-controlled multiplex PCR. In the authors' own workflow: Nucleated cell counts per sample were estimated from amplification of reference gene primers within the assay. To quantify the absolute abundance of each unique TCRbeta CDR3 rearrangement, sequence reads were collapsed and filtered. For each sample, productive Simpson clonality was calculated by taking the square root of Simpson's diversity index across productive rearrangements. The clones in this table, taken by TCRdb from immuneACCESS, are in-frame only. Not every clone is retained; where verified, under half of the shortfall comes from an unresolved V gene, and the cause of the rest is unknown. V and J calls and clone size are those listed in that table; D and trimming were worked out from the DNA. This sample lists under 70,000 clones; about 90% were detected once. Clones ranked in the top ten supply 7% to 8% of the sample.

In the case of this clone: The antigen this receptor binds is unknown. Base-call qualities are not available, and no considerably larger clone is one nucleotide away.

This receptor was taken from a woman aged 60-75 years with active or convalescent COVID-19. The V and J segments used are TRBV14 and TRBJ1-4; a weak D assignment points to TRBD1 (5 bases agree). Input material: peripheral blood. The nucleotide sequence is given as TGTGCCAGCAGCCACCCCCGAGCAGGGAAAAATGAAAAACTGTTTTTT. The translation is CASSHPRAGKNEKLFF.